This T cell receptor (beta chain) was sequenced during a study of T-cell reconstitution after alpha-beta-depleted transplantation in children. Only a few counts were recorded for this clonotype. CDR1 is SGHDT and CDR2 is YYEEEE in the germline V gene. Trimming pared 4 bases from V and 5 bases from J, leaving 24 bases between. The CDR3 is 18 residues long. The TCRbeta library was prepared with unique molecular identifiers. TCRdb itself ran the PCR reads through MiXCR, one entry per CDR3 protein. The data hold hundreds of thousands of distinct CDR3 sequences, with roughly 13% observed a single time. This chain uses TRBV5-6 with TRBJ2-2; maybe TRBD2 (5 bases). Sequencing used PBMCs, mostly from graft donor cells, obtained 360 days after TCRalphabeta/CD19-depleted stem cell transplant. The clonotype comes from a male patient younger than 18 who had a stem cell transplant for acute myeloid leukemia, so the T cells may come from the graft donor. CDR3 region: CASSRLMRALLRTGELFF. The CDR3 region has the DNA TGTGCCAGCAGCCGTCTTATGCGGGCGCTTCTACGAACCGGGGAGCTGTTTTTT.